This TCR beta chain derives from a study of T cell responses to AZD1222 COVID-19 vaccine. Broader study findings: A reported finding is that nearly half of spike-specific TCRs target unmutated variant regions. All repertoire sampling was performed exclusively after the peak T cell response. Elevations in Spike-specific TCR breadth and depth followed administration of two AZD1222 doses.

CDR1 and CDR2 (germline): MDHEN, SYDVKM. V gave up 2 bases and J gave up 4 bases, with 6 bases separating them. The CDR3 is made up of 13 amino acids. With regard to this clone: Its target is unknown.

Assay: immunoSEQ multiplex PCR; the TCRdb copy retains only in-frame clones and omits some. This table holds about 150,000 clones, about 89% found once. This clonotype was sampled from an adult who received the AZD1222 COVID-19 vaccine. This specimen consisted of peripheral blood, obtained 28 days after the second AZD1222 dose. The rearrangement links TRBV28 to TRBJ1-5; D not certain. The CDR3 protein is CASSLVGNQPQHF. The CDR3 DNA reads TGTGCCAGCAGTTTAGTGGGAAATCAGCCCCAGCATTTT.